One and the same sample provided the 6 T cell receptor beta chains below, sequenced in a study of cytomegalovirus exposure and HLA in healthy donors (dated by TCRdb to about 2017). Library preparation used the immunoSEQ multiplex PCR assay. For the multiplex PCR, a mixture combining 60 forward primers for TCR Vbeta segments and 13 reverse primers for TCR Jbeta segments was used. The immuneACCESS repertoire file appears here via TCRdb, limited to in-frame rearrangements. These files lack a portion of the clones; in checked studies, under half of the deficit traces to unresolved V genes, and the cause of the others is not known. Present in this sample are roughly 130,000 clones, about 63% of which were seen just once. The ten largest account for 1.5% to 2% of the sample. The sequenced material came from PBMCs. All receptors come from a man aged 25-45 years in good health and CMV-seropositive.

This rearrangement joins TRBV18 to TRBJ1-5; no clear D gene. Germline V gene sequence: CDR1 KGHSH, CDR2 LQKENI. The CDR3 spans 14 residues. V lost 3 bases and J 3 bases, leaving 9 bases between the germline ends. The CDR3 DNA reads TGTGCCAGCTCACCGGGAGGATACAATCAGCCCCAGCATTTT. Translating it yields CASSPGGYNQPQHF.

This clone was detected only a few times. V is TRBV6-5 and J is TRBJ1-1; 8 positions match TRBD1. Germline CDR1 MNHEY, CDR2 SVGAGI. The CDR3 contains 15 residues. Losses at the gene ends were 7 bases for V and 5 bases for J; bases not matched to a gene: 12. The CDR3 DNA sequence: TGTGCCAGCAACCTTGGACAGGGATTGGCAACTGAAGCTTTCTTT. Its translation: CASNLGQGLATEAFF.

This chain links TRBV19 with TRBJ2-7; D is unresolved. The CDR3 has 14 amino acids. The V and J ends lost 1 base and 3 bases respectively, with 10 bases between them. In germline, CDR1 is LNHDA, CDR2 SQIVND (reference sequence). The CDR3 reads CASSIGGPIYEQYF. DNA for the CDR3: TGTGCCAGTAGTATAGGTGGGCCCATCTACGAGCAGTACTTC.

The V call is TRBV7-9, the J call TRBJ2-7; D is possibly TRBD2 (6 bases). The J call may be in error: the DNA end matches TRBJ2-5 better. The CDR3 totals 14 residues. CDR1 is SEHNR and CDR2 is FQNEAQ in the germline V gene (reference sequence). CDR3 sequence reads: CASSLYRRGETQYF. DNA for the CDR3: TGTGCCAGCAGCTTATACAGGCGGGGAGAGACCCAGTACTTC.

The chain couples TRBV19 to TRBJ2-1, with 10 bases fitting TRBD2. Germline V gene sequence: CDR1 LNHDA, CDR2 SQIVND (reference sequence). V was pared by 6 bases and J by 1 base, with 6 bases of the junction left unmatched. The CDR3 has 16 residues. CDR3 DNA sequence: TGTGCCAGTAGCTCGACTAGCGGGCTTTCCTACAATGAGCAGTTCTTC. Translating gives CASSSTSGLSYNEQFF.

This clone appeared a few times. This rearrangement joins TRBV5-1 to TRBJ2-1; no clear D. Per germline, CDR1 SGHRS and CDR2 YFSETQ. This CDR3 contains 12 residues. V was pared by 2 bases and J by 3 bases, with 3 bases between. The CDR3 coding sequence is TGCGCCAGCAGCTTCGGCTACAATGAGCAGTTCTTC. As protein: CASSFGYNEQFF.